The 9 T cell receptor beta chains reported below all come from one sample, sequenced in a study of blood T cells in healthy people across ages. Next came a second PCR, run for about 6 to 12 cycles, which used a sample-barcoded 5' primer along with a J-beta primer mix. Each CDR3 protein is one row after TCRdb ran MiXCR on the 5' RACE reads. The sample has fewer than 900,000 distinct CDR3 sequences, around 40% seen once. Sequencing was done on a sample of blood. The receptors were sampled from a woman aged 60 to 75 in good health.

The sample holds a few counts of this clonotype. This chain joins TRBV5-1 and TRBJ2-7; tentative D call: TRBD2 (5 bases). Trimming stripped 3 bases from V and 1 base from J, with 8 bases between. Germline V gene sequence: CDR1 SGHRS, CDR2 YFSETQ. This CDR3 has 13 residues. CDR3 loop: CASSWSGSYEQYF. In DNA, the CDR3 is TGCGCCAGCAGCTGGTCGGGGTCCTACGAGCAGTACTTC.

The chain has TRBV10-3 and TRBJ1-1; 8 bases match TRBD1. CDR3 length: 12 amino acids. V shed 11 bases and J 3 bases; nucleotides not matched to a gene: 5. The germline gives CDR1 ENHRY, CDR2 SYGVKD. CDR3 in DNA: TGTGCCGGACAGGGTTCCGACACTGAAGCTTTCTTT. Protein product: CAGQGSDTEAFF.

The chain recombines TRBV20-1 with TRBJ2-5; perhaps TRBD2 as D (6 bases). Germline values: CDR1 DFQATT, CDR2 SNEGSKA (reference sequence). The length of the CDR3 is 19 residues. Trimming shortened V by 0 bases and J by 1 base, and 24 bases separated the two germline ends. CDR3 sequence: CSAREERTRRLGGQETQYF. The CDR3 DNA sequence: TGCAGTGCTAGAGAGGAGAGAACTAGGCGGTTGGGAGGCCAAGAGACCCAGTACTTC.

In its sample, this clonotype was seen a few times. The CDR3 is CAGGTEGGQPQHF. CDR3 in DNA: TGTGCCGGGGGGACGGAGGGTGGTCAGCCCCAGCATTTT. The chain uses TRBV2 and TRBJ1-5, with a weak D call TRBD1 (5 bases). Germline V CDR1 and CDR2: SNHLY, FYNNEI. The CDR3 spans 13 residues. The germline V and J ends were trimmed by 11 bases and 6 bases, with 17 bases remaining between them.

The chain is built from TRBV27 and TRBJ2-4; TRBD1 or TRBD2 may be the D gene (6 bases each). V was shortened by 6 bases and J by 1 base, with 13 bases between the two germline ends. The CDR3 length is 15 residues. Germline V gene data show CDR1 as MNHEY and CDR2 as SMNVEV (reference sequence). The CDR3 reads CASRTQGTAKNIQYF. CDR3 sequence (DNA): TGTGCCAGCAGGACCCAGGGGACTGCCAAAAACATTCAGTACTTC.

There are many counts of this clonotype. The chain uses TRBV7-9 and TRBJ2-7; weak D call: TRBD1 (6 bases). Germline CDR1 reads SEHNR; CDR2 reads FQNEAQ (reference sequence). V was clipped by 5 bases and J by 5 bases, with 10 bases between them. This CDR3 contains 12 residues. CDR3 amino acids: CASSRTVDEQYF. The CDR3, as DNA: TGTGCCAGCAGCCGGACAGTCGACGAGCAGTACTTC.

The V call is TRBV6-6, the J call TRBJ1-4, with 8 bases identical to TRBD1. CDR1 is MNHNY and CDR2 is SVGAGI in the germline V gene (reference sequence). This CDR3 contains 15 residues. V shed 7 bases, J shed 4 bases, and the junction held 8 bases outside the gene matches. This chain's CDR3 is CASNTGGGFNEKLFF. The CDR3 DNA sequence: TGTGCCAGCAACACAGGGGGGGGCTTTAATGAAAAACTGTTTTTT.

This chain uses TRBV20-1 with TRBJ1-1; D not certain. Germline CDR1 is DFQATT and CDR2 is SNEGSKA (reference sequence). CDR3 length: 14 residues. Here the CDR3 DNA reads TGCAGCGTCCCGAGGGCTCTCGTTGGCACTGAAGCTTTCTTT. It codes for CSVPRALVGTEAFF.

The chain couples TRBV20-1 to TRBJ1-5; D perhaps matches TRBD1 (5 bases). The CDR3 runs to 17 residues. Trimming left V 1 base short and J 1 base short, with 17 bases between. The germline gives CDR1 DFQATT, CDR2 SNEGSKA (reference sequence). Written as DNA, the CDR3 is TGCAGTGCTAGAGTGGGCTGGGGGGTAGACAGCAATCAGCCCCAGCATTTT. Its translation: CSARVGWGVDSNQPQHF.